The T cell receptor beta chain described here comes from a study of cytomegalovirus exposure and HLA in healthy donors. Overall study findings and caveats: In vitro testing confirmed a few CMV-associated chains as specific for CMV antigens. At a 0.05 false discovery rate, a later analysis found 18,000 or so TCR beta sequences to be associated with HLA alleles. Reported performance of the classifier showed diagnosis of cytomegalovirus status with high specificity and sensitivity.

This clone was seen a few times. The antigen is undetermined. The primer mix had 60 Vbeta and 13 Jbeta primers. Some clones are missing from TCRdb's copy, which holds only in-frame ones; the method was immunoSEQ multiplex PCR. The profile shows around 99,000 clones, 73% of them singletons. Donors had nominal health at sampling but likely had unrecorded immune exposures. Germline CDR1 and CDR2: MDHEN and SYDVKM. Trimming shortened V by 1 base and J by 1 base, and 16 bases separated the two germline ends. The CDR3 is 17 residues long. This receptor was identified in a man aged 35 to 55 in good health and CMV-seronegative. Sequencing used PBMCs. This sequence joins TRBV28 and TRBJ1-1, with D possibly matching TRBD1 (5 bases). The CDR3 is CASSLYGHGRGNTEAFF. Here the CDR3 DNA reads TGTGCCAGCAGTTTATATGGACACGGTAGGGGGAACACTGAAGCTTTCTTT. Full variable domain (remainder filled in from reference TRBV28 and TRBJ1-1): DVKVTQSSRYLVKRTGEKVFLECVQDMDHENMFWYRQDPGLGLRLIYFSYDVKMKEKGDIPEGYSVSREKKERFSLILESASTNQTSMYLCASSLYGHGRGNTEAFFGQGTRLTVV.